The TCR beta chain under discussion was sequenced for a study of T cells in Graves' hyperthyroidism and ophthalmopathy. Study findings and constraints: Also found in blood were most expanded thyroid clonotypes above 0.001.

The investigators amplified TCR beta CDR3 regions from RNA transcripts. During a first-round RT-PCR of the TCR CDR3, the HTBI primer set was used. MiXCR, run by TCRdb on the multiplex PCR reads, gives a single entry per CDR3 protein. The sample has hundreds of thousands of distinct CDR3 sequences; roughly 18% are singletons. Concerning this clonotype: The antigen is not known.

The sample was blood. This receptor was identified in a man in his forties or fifties with Graves' hyperthyroidism.

This chain's CDR3 is CASSLDSYNSPLHF. The CDR3 region has the DNA TGTGCCAGCAGCCTGGACAGTTATAATTCACCCCTCCACTTT. The rearrangement uses TRBV7-2 and TRBJ1-6, with D possibly being TRBD1 (6 bases). The V end lost 5 bases, the J end lost 4 bases, and 9 bases lay between the germline ends. The CDR3 is 14 residues long. CDR1 is SGHTA, CDR2 FQGNSA, per germline.